The rows below give T cell receptor beta chains drawn from one sample of a study of blood T cells in healthy people across ages. TCRdb re-analysed the 5' RACE reads in MiXCR, keeping a single row per CDR3 protein. The sample has 600,000 to 1,000,000 distinct CDR3 sequences, around a quarter seen once; the top ten hold approximately 4%. These same data were also listed under a study on T cells of mothers and their children.

The specimen sequenced was blood. The origin of the receptors is a boy between 10 and 17 years old in good health. CDR3s include the opening cysteine and the closing phenylalanine or tryptophan. Each record gives: J gene, V gene, clone size, D gene, CDR3 length, CDR3 protein, CDR3 DNA. A D gene is named only where the DNA matches it firmly. The size field is filled for only some rows; it gives once, few, many or a size class.

j_call: TRBJ1-4; v_call: TRBV5-1; clone_size: many; d_call: -; cdr3_length: 14; cdr3_aa: CASSLTATNEKLFF; cdr3_nt: TGCGCCAGCAGCTTAACGGCAACTAATGAAAAACTGTTTTTT
j_call: TRBJ1-1; v_call: TRBV7-2; clone_size: few; d_call: TRBD1; cdr3_length: 14; cdr3_aa: CASSSQGQKTEAFF; cdr3_nt: TGTGCCAGCAGCTCTCAGGGACAGAAGACTGAAGCTTTCTTT
j_call: TRBJ2-1; v_call: TRBV29-1; clone_size: -; d_call: TRBD2; cdr3_length: 14; cdr3_aa: CSVELAGAWNEQFF; cdr3_nt: TGCAGCGTTGAACTAGCGGGAGCTTGGAATGAGCAGTTCTTC
j_call: TRBJ2-1; v_call: TRBV4-3; clone_size: -; d_call: -; cdr3_length: 14; cdr3_aa: CASSQDSGLGEQFF; cdr3_nt: TGCGCCAGCAGCCAAGATTCGGGGCTAGGTGAGCAGTTCTTC
j_call: TRBJ2-7; v_call: TRBV4-3; clone_size: -; d_call: -; cdr3_length: 14; cdr3_aa: CASSRITGEDEQYF; cdr3_nt: TGCGCCAGCAGCCGCATCACCGGGGAGGACGAGCAGTACTTC
j_call: TRBJ2-1; v_call: TRBV14; clone_size: few; d_call: -; cdr3_length: 18; cdr3_aa: CASSPQARGGGSYNEQFF; cdr3_nt: TGTGCCAGCAGCCCCCAGGCTCGCGGAGGGGGCTCCTACAATGAGCAGTTCTTC
j_call: TRBJ1-4; v_call: TRBV5-5; clone_size: few; d_call: -; cdr3_length: 14; cdr3_aa: CASSLADINEKLFF; cdr3_nt: TGTGCCAGCAGCTTAGCAGACATTAATGAAAAACTGTTTTTT
j_call: TRBJ2-7; v_call: TRBV6-6; clone_size: few; d_call: TRBD2; cdr3_length: 15; cdr3_aa: CASSYLTGGEYEQYF; cdr3_nt: TGTGCCAGCAGTTACCTCACGGGAGGGGAATACGAGCAGTACTTC
j_call: TRBJ1-4; v_call: TRBV28; clone_size: -; d_call: TRBD1; cdr3_length: 12; cdr3_aa: CAGSLRQGGLFF; cdr3_nt: TGTGCCGGCAGTTTGCGACAGGGAGGGCTGTTTTTT
j_call: TRBJ2-7; v_call: TRBV10-3; clone_size: few; d_call: -; cdr3_length: 13; cdr3_aa: CAIRGSTSYEQYF; cdr3_nt: TGTGCAATCAGAGGTAGCACGTCCTACGAGCAGTACTTC
j_call: TRBJ2-3; v_call: TRBV7-3; clone_size: few; d_call: -; cdr3_length: 15; cdr3_aa: CASSLRGGRIDTQYF; cdr3_nt: TGTGCCAGCAGCCTCCGGGGTGGGAGGATAGATACGCAGTATTTT
j_call: TRBJ2-1; v_call: TRBV4-1; clone_size: few; d_call: -; cdr3_length: 14; cdr3_aa: CASSQELFSHEQFF; cdr3_nt: TGCGCCAGCAGCCAAGAGTTGTTCTCGCATGAGCAGTTCTTC
j_call: TRBJ1-6; v_call: TRBV3-1; clone_size: few; d_call: -; cdr3_length: 17; cdr3_aa: CASSQDGGNSYNSPLHF; cdr3_nt: TGTGCCAGCAGCCAAGATGGAGGGAACTCCTATAATTCACCCCTCCACTTT
j_call: TRBJ2-7; v_call: TRBV7-2; clone_size: -; d_call: TRBD2; cdr3_length: 15; cdr3_aa: CASSLGWTSGNEQYF; cdr3_nt: TGTGCCAGCAGCTTAGGTTGGACTAGCGGAAACGAGCAGTACTTC
j_call: TRBJ2-5; v_call: TRBV5-1; clone_size: -; d_call: -; cdr3_length: 14; cdr3_aa: CASSLIHPFETQYF; cdr3_nt: TGCGCCAGCAGCTTGATCCATCCTTTCGAGACCCAGTACTTC
j_call: TRBJ2-3; v_call: TRBV29-1; clone_size: few; d_call: TRBD2; cdr3_length: 22; cdr3_aa: CSVEDRAGLAGGVSISTDTQYF; cdr3_nt: TGCAGCGTTGAAGATCGGGCGGGACTAGCGGGAGGTGTGTCTATTAGCACAGATACGCAGTATTTT
j_call: TRBJ1-6; v_call: TRBV9; clone_size: few; d_call: -; cdr3_length: 13; cdr3_aa: CASRAGNNSPLHF; cdr3_nt: TGTGCCAGCCGGGCAGGGAATAATTCACCCCTCCACTTT
j_call: TRBJ2-5; v_call: TRBV5-1; clone_size: -; d_call: -; cdr3_length: 13; cdr3_aa: CASSTVPAETQYF; cdr3_nt: TGCGCCAGTTCGACAGTCCCGGCGGAGACCCAGTACTTC
j_call: TRBJ1-1; v_call: TRBV29-1; clone_size: -; d_call: -; cdr3_length: 11; cdr3_aa: CSVGALAEAFF; cdr3_nt: TGCAGCGTTGGGGCATTGGCTGAAGCTTTCTTT
j_call: TRBJ2-7; v_call: TRBV21-1; clone_size: -; d_call: -; cdr3_length: 14; cdr3_aa: CASSNQGTHYEQYF; cdr3_nt: TGTGCCAGCAGCAACCAGGGAACCCACTACGAGCAGTACTTC
j_call: TRBJ1-6; v_call: TRBV2; clone_size: -; d_call: -; cdr3_length: 17; cdr3_aa: CASSGRVGSSYNSPLHF; cdr3_nt: TGTGCCAGCAGTGGTAGGGTGGGGAGCTCCTATAATTCACCCCTCCACTTT
j_call: TRBJ2-1; v_call: TRBV6-6; clone_size: few; d_call: -; cdr3_length: 14; cdr3_aa: CASSYGLGDNEQFF; cdr3_nt: TGTGCCAGCAGTTATGGGCTTGGGGACAATGAGCAGTTCTTC
j_call: TRBJ1-2; v_call: TRBV20-1; clone_size: -; d_call: -; cdr3_length: 12; cdr3_aa: CSARTPTGLSTF; cdr3_nt: TGCAGTGCTAGAACACCTACAGGTCTAAGCACCTTC
j_call: TRBJ1-1; v_call: TRBV6-2/TRBV6-3; clone_size: -; d_call: TRBD1; cdr3_length: 16; cdr3_aa: CASSLTPDRGITEAFF; cdr3_nt: TGTGCCAGCAGTTTAACCCCGGACAGGGGAATCACTGAAGCTTTCTTT
j_call: TRBJ2-5; v_call: TRBV2; clone_size: many; d_call: -; cdr3_length: 11; cdr3_aa: CASTYQETQYF; cdr3_nt: TGTGCCAGCACGTACCAAGAGACCCAGTACTTC
j_call: TRBJ2-7; v_call: TRBV20-1; clone_size: few; d_call: -; cdr3_length: 10; cdr3_aa: CGARRWEQYF; cdr3_nt: TGCGGGGCAAGGAGATGGGAGCAGTACTTC
j_call: TRBJ1-2; v_call: TRBV20-1; clone_size: -; d_call: -; cdr3_length: 15; cdr3_aa: CSAREDGPSNYGYTF; cdr3_nt: TGCAGTGCTAGAGAGGACGGTCCGTCTAACTATGGCTACACCTTC
j_call: TRBJ1-4; v_call: TRBV5-1; clone_size: few; d_call: TRBD1; cdr3_length: 14; cdr3_aa: CASSADRGDEKLFF; cdr3_nt: TGCGCCAGCAGCGCCGACAGGGGGGATGAAAAACTGTTTTTT
j_call: TRBJ1-4; v_call: TRBV7-6; clone_size: -; d_call: -; cdr3_length: 17; cdr3_aa: CASSLNVLSGDNEKLFF; cdr3_nt: TGTGCCAGCAGCTTAAATGTCCTTTCGGGTGATAATGAAAAACTGTTTTTT
j_call: TRBJ2-4; v_call: TRBV2; clone_size: once; d_call: -; cdr3_length: 10; cdr3_aa: CASSETKQYF; cdr3_nt: TGTGCCAGCAGTGAGACTAAACAGTACTTC
j_call: TRBJ2-2; v_call: TRBV7-9; clone_size: -; d_call: TRBD1; cdr3_length: 16; cdr3_aa: CASSARDSSNTGELFF; cdr3_nt: TGTGCCAGCAGCGCGAGGGACAGTTCGAACACCGGGGAGCTGTTTTTT
j_call: TRBJ1-2; v_call: TRBV12-3/TRBV12-4; clone_size: -; d_call: TRBD1; cdr3_length: 16; cdr3_aa: CASTGPGQASNYGYTF; cdr3_nt: TGTGCCAGCACCGGCCCGGGACAGGCGTCTAACTATGGCTACACCTTC
j_call: TRBJ2-5; v_call: TRBV12-3/TRBV12-4; clone_size: -; d_call: TRBD2; cdr3_length: 16; cdr3_aa: CASTDILAGVKETQYF; cdr3_nt: TGTGCCAGCACCGATATACTAGCGGGGGTAAAGGAGACCCAGTACTTC
j_call: TRBJ2-7; v_call: TRBV18; clone_size: few; d_call: TRBD1; cdr3_length: 13; cdr3_aa: CASSGGQGVEQYF; cdr3_nt: TGTGCCAGCTCAGGGGGACAGGGGGTCGAGCAGTACTTC
j_call: TRBJ2-7; v_call: TRBV7-3; clone_size: -; d_call: -; cdr3_length: 13; cdr3_aa: CASSLSPFYEQYF; cdr3_nt: TGTGCCAGCAGCTTAAGCCCATTCTACGAGCAGTACTTC
j_call: TRBJ2-1; v_call: TRBV24-1; clone_size: few; d_call: -; cdr3_length: 13; cdr3_aa: CATSDFRRFEQFF; cdr3_nt: TGTGCCACCAGTGATTTTCGTAGGTTTGAGCAGTTCTTC